The 21 T cell receptor beta chains listed next were all sequenced from one sample in a study of identifying expanded T cells in peripheral blood (dated by TCRdb to between 2018 and 2020). Libraries came from the immunoSEQ multiplex PCR assay. TCRdb's version of the immuneACCESS table is confined to in-frame rearrangements and falls short of the full clone set. An unresolved V gene accounts for under half of the shortfall where checked; the remainder is of unknown origin. Here the sample has about 130,000 clones; around 88% occur a single time. The ten biggest clones cover more than 7% of the sample. The sequenced sample was blood. The source is a person between 18 and 75 years old in good health.

The rearrangement joins TRBV7-2 to TRBJ1-3; D gene unclear. V was shortened by 0 bases and J by 1 base, with 7 bases between the two germline ends. Germline values: CDR1 SGHTA, CDR2 FQGNSA. The CDR3 spans 15 residues. CDR3 protein: CASSLASRSGNTIYF. CDR3 coding DNA: TGTGCCAGCAGCTTAGCGTCACGATCTGGAAACACCATATATTTT.

The chain employs TRBV4-3 and TRBJ2-7; possibly TRBD2 for D (5 bases). The germline V gene encodes CDR1 LGHNA and CDR2 YSLEER. The CDR3 is 13 amino acids. V lost 4 bases and J lost 5, with 12 bases in between. In DNA form, the CDR3 reads TGCGCCAGCAGCCTAAGGACCGGGGACGAGCAGTACTTC. Amino acid sequence: CASSLRTGDEQYF.

J is TRBJ2-5 and V is TRBV18, with D uncertain. Germline assignment: CDR1 KGHSH and CDR2 LQKENI. V was pared by 3 bases and J by 5 bases, with 4 bases between. The CDR3 extends over 11 amino acids. The CDR3 DNA reads as TGTGCCAGCTCACCGGACGAGACCCAGTACTTC. Translating it yields CASSPDETQYF.

This clone was detected once. This sample also contains other DNA sequences that code for the same CDR3. This rearrangement joins TRBV11-2 to TRBJ1-4; no definite D call. CDR3 length: 14 residues. Germline assignment: CDR1 SGHAT and CDR2 FQNNGV. Deletions cut 1 base from V and 0 bases from J, with 3 bases between. DNA for the CDR3: TGTGCCAGCAGCTTAGGAGCAACTAATGAAAAACTGTTTTTT. Protein product: CASSLGATNEKLFF.

The rearrangement uses TRBV6-4 and TRBJ2-3; 13 bases agree with TRBD2. V gave up 5 bases and J gave up 6 bases; unmatched junction bases: 5. The germline CDR1 and CDR2 sequences are MRHNA and SNTAGT. This CDR3 contains 15 residues. CDR3 region: CASSLLAGGLDTQYF. CDR3 nucleotides: TGTGCCAGCAGTCTACTAGCGGGGGGGCTTGATACGCAGTATTTT.

The chain links TRBV23-1 to TRBJ1-6; TRBD1 might be the D (5 bases). TRBV23-1 belongs to the ORF category, with a function that is uncertain. This CDR3 is 13 amino acids long. The V end lost 6 bases, the J end lost 8 bases, and 11 bases lay between the germline ends. Here the CDR3 DNA reads TGCGCCAGCAGCCAGGGCTTGTATTCACCCCTCCACTTT. As protein: CASSQGLYSPLHF.

The chain is built from TRBV7-8 and TRBJ2-5; TRBD1 agrees at 8 bases. CDR1 is SGHVS and CDR2 is FQNEAQ in the germline V gene. The CDR3 is 14 amino acids. V lost 3 bases and J lost 5; bases outside the gene matches: 5. Here the CDR3 reads CASSFSGGSETQYF. CDR3 in DNA: TGTGCCAGCAGCTTCTCAGGGGGCTCGGAGACCCAGTACTTC.

The chain couples TRBV5-5 to TRBJ2-1; D is possibly TRBD1 or TRBD2 (5 bases each). The CDR3 sequence is 16 residues long. The V end lost 2 bases, the J end lost 8 bases, and 20 bases lay between the germline ends. The germline V gene has CDR1 SGHKS and CDR2 YYEKEE (reference sequence). CDR3 nucleotides: TGTGCCAGCAGCTTAGCAGGGAGCGCTACAAGGGATGAGCAGTTCTTC. This translates into CASSLAGSATRDEQFF.

This rearrangement joins TRBV6-5 to TRBJ2-7; D assignment may be TRBD1 or TRBD2 (6 bases each). The CDR3 spans 15 residues. V lost 0 bases to trimming and J lost 2 bases, with 11 bases between them. The germline V gene encodes CDR1 MNHEY and CDR2 SVGAGI. The chain's CDR3 is CASSYSWGATYEQYF. In DNA form, the CDR3 reads TGTGCCAGCAGTTACTCGTGGGGGGCCACCTACGAGCAGTACTTC.

J is TRBJ2-1 and V is TRBV2; TRBD2 matches at 9 bases. The V gene's germline CDR1 is SNHLY and CDR2 FYNNEI. The CDR3 runs 15 residues. Germline trimming cut 4 bases from V and 2 bases from J; bases unmatched to any gene: 3. CDR3 region: CASSAAGGTYNEQFF. The CDR3, as DNA: TGTGCCAGCAGTGCTGCGGGGGGGACCTACAATGAGCAGTTCTTC. Supplemented by reference TRBV2 and TRBJ2-1, the full variable domain reads EPEVTQTPSHQVTQMGQEVILRCVPISNHLYFYWYRQILGQKVEFLVSFYNNEISEKSEIFDDQFSVERPDGSNFTLKIRSTKLEDSAMYFCASSAAGGTYNEQFFGPGTRLTVL.

On this clone itself: Other DNA sequences from this sample encode an identical CDR3 as well. This chain uses TRBV5-1 with TRBJ1-1; 9 bases line up with TRBD1. This CDR3 contains 14 residues. Germline assignment: CDR1 SGHRS and CDR2 YFSETQ. Trimming removed 7 bases from V and 1 base from J; junction bases left unmatched: 5. CDR3 sequence: CASRVGQGNTEAFF. As DNA, the CDR3 is TGCGCCAGCCGGGTGGGACAGGGGAACACTGAAGCTTTCTTT.

The chain is built from TRBV27 and TRBJ2-1; D gene unclear. The CDR3 has 12 amino acids. The germline V gene has CDR1 MNHEY and CDR2 SMNVEV (reference sequence). V was pared by 6 bases and J by 7 bases, with 10 bases between. Here the CDR3 DNA reads TGTGCCAGCAGCCACGCTCGGAATGAGCAGTTCTTC. Its translation is CASSHARNEQFF.

The chain employs TRBV6-4 and TRBJ2-1; TRBD1 or TRBD2 may be the D gene (7 bases each). Germline V gives CDR1 MRHNA, CDR2 SNTAGT. With 0 bases removed from V and 8 bases from J, the gap between germline ends came to 11 bases. The CDR3 runs to 14 residues. The CDR3 is CASSDSAGGDEQFF. The CDR3 coding sequence is TGTGCCAGCAGTGACTCCGCAGGGGGGGATGAGCAGTTCTTC.

The chain recombines TRBV5-1 with TRBJ1-4; the D is unclear. This CDR3 comprises 18 residues. Trimming pared 1 base from V and 3 bases from J, leaving 19 bases between. Germline CDR1 SGHRS, CDR2 YFSETQ. In DNA, the CDR3 is TGCGCCAGCAGCTTGCTCGGGCAGGAGCCTGGAGCTAATGAAAAACTGTTTTTT. Protein: CASSLLGQEPGANEKLFF.

V and J are TRBV7-2 and TRBJ2-7; TRBD1 might be the D (6 bases). The CDR3 totals 16 residues. Germline CDR1 is SGHTA and CDR2 is FQGNSA. Trimming took off 4 bases at V and 6 bases at J, with 22 bases between the two ends. Here the CDR3 reads CASSSDRPLVDGEQYF. In nucleotides, the CDR3 is TGTGCCAGCAGCTCAGACAGGCCACTAGTAGACGGCGAGCAGTACTTC. The full variable domain, with the rest looked up from reference TRBV7-2 and TRBJ2-7, is GAGVSQSPSNKVTEKGKDVELRCDPISGHTALYWYRQSLGQGLEFLIYFQGNSAPDKSGLPSDRFSAERTGGSVSTLTIQRTQQEDSAVYLCASSSDRPLVDGEQYFGPGTRLTVT.

The V and J genes are TRBV9 and TRBJ1-2; D is perhaps TRBD1 (6 bases). The CDR3 is 13 residues long. CDR1 SGDLS and CDR2 YYNGEE come from the germline V gene. The ends were cut back, 3 bases at V and 0 bases at J, with 6 bases in the middle. The CDR3 DNA reads TGTGCCAGCAGCGGGACAGCTAACTATGGCTACACCTTC. It is translated as CASSGTANYGYTF.

V and J are TRBV6-1 and TRBJ1-2; D remains ambiguous. The CDR3 has 16 residues. Germline CDR1 is MNHNS and CDR2 is SASEGT. Deletions cut 4 bases from V and 0 bases from J, with 15 bases between. DNA for the CDR3: TGTGCCAGCAGTGCGGGCGGAGCGAAGTCTAACTATGGCTACACCTTC. This translates into CASSAGGAKSNYGYTF.

The V call is TRBV4-2, the J call TRBJ2-7; 8 nucleotides line up with TRBD2. Germline values: CDR1 LGHNA, CDR2 YNFKEQ. The ends lost 1 base at V and 5 bases at J; junction bases unmatched: 13. The CDR3 is 17 residues long. CDR3 sequence reads: CASSQVTGGPSRHEQYF. The DNA of the CDR3 is TGTGCCAGCAGCCAAGTTACGGGAGGGCCGTCACGACACGAGCAGTACTTC.

Written as DNA, the CDR3 is TGTGCCAGCAGTGAATATGGCGGCTCCTACGAGCAGTACTTC. Its protein product is CASSEYGGSYEQYF. The chain carries TRBV6-1 and TRBJ2-7; D uncertain. V was cut by 2 bases and J by 0 bases, with 8 bases left in between. Germline loops: CDR1 MNHNS, CDR2 SASEGT. The CDR3 is made up of 14 amino acids.

The chain links TRBV5-6 to TRBJ1-1; 11 bases match TRBD1. The CDR3 has 16 residues. The germline V gene has CDR1 SGHDT and CDR2 YYEEEE. Losses at the gene ends were 0 bases for V and 2 bases for J; bases not matched to a gene: 3. CDR3 nucleotide sequence: TGTGCCAGCAGCTTGGTGGACAGGGGGCGAAACACTGAAGCTTTCTTT. This codes for CASSLVDRGRNTEAFF. Filled out from reference TRBV5-6 and TRBJ1-1, the complete variable domain reads DAGVTQSPTHLIKTRGQQVTLRCSPKSGHDTVSWYQQALGQGPQFIFQYYEEEERQRGNFPDRFSGHQFPNYSSELNVNALLLGDSALYLCASSLVDRGRNTEAFFGQGTRLTVV.

This clone was seen only once. This sequence joins TRBV5-4 and TRBJ2-7; 12 nucleotides agree with TRBD2. V trimming: 6 bases; J trimming: 7 bases; junction bases outside the gene matches: 11. CDR3 length: 15 residues. Germline V gives CDR1 SGHNT, CDR2 YYREEE (reference sequence). CDR3 region: CASTTRLAGVREQYF. CDR3 in DNA: TGTGCCAGCACCACCCGACTAGCGGGAGTCCGGGAGCAGTACTTC.